This TCR beta chain was recorded in a study of T cell changes during pregnancy in multiple sclerosis. Germline V gene sequence: CDR1 SEHNR, CDR2 FQNEAQ (reference sequence). Trimming took off 1 base at V and 4 bases at J, with 5 bases between the two ends. The CDR3 totals 12 residues. The assay was immunoSEQ multiplex PCR, and TCRdb's table has in-frame clones only and misses some. The data hold about 51,000 clones, with approximately 94% observed a single time. The sample consisted of CD4+ T cells from peripheral blood mononuclear cells, taken in the second trimester of pregnancy. This TCR was recovered from a female donor with multiple sclerosis, enrolled in a pregnancy study. The rearrangement links TRBV7-9 to TRBJ2-7; D not certain. CDR3 amino acids: CASSLDHYEQYF. The CDR3 DNA reads as TGTGCCAGCAGCTTAGATCATTACGAGCAGTACTTC.